This T cell receptor (beta chain) was sequenced during a study of vaccination effects on CD4 cells after COVID-19 (dated by TCRdb to between 2021 and 2022). About the full investigation: Each participant received two doses of an mRNA SARS-CoV-2 vaccine, either BNT162b2 or mRNA-1273. Pre-vaccine samples from a couple of convalescent patients were drawn 16 days and one week before the first dose, 142 and 148 days after COVID-19 diagnosis. The study compared SARS-CoV-2 spike-specific CD4+ TCR repertoires before and after mRNA vaccination in COVID-19 convalescent patients and infection-naive vaccine recipients. A total of 10 COVID-19 convalescent patients and 4 SARS-CoV-2-naive healthy vaccine recipients were included in the full study. In the study, cultures from other donors were sequenced using the Oncomine TCR Beta short-read assay on an Illumina iSeq 100. Paper-wide results and their limitations: Among convalescent patients, the spike-reactive repertoire after vaccination was made up mainly of new vaccine-induced clones that were largely distinct from the clones induced by infection. Limitations of the study were the small number of convalescent patients and the absence of early post-infection timepoints. At late post-vaccination timepoints, both infection-induced and vaccine-induced clones showed marked clonal contraction, consistent with waning T cell responses.

In the ViraFEST assay, PBMC were stimulated with viral peptide pools, and TCR sequencing was then used to find antigen-specific CD4+ T cell clonotypes based on their expansion. After less than 13 days of culture, CD4+ T cells were isolated with the EasySep CD4+ T cell isolation kit. PCR-confirmed SARS-CoV-2 infection had occurred in convalescent patients between March and December 2020, before the Alpha, Beta and Delta variants emerged in the United States. A few million PBMC per well were cultured with about 9.6 ug/ml peptides in IMDM containing roughly 5% human AB serum, approximately 10 IU/ml IL-2 and gentamicin. On days 3 and 7, half of the culture medium was replaced with fresh IL-2-containing medium. Unless noted otherwise, every peptide stimulation condition was grown in triplicate wells. Using Ficoll-Paque Plus gradient centrifugation, PBMC were separated from whole blood and then either used fresh or cryopreserved at -140C. The overlapping peptide pools covered the spike proteins of SARS-CoV-2 and of the common cold coronaviruses HCoV-NL63, HCoV-OC43 and HCoV-229E. The QIAamp micro DNA kit was used to extract genomic DNA from the cultured CD4+ T cells.

The library was generated by the immunoSEQ multiplex PCR assay. DNA from the CD4+ T cells that had been cultured and isolated underwent TCR beta CDR3 sequencing. Per the original workflow: The analysis removed non-productive TCR sequences, trimmed reads to the CDR3 region, and retained only CDR3s that were 7 or more amino acids long. Antigen-specific clonotypes were identified with the MANAFEST web app by comparing expansion in peptide wells against reference cultures. To be called positive, a clone needed expansion at FDR<0.05 compared with the reference and with all other wells, an odds ratio greater than 5, and a frequency greater than 0.1% in two replicate wells. Clonotypes significantly expanded in SARS-CoV-2 spike wells and in at least one common cold coronavirus spike condition were defined as cross-reactive. CDR3 similarity was assessed by Levenshtein distance using the stringdist R package, and unrooted trees were constructed with ape in R 3.6.1. This immuneACCESS table, as held by TCRdb, lists in-frame sequences with V and J called but not all clones. Of the missing ones, under half trace to an unresolved V gene in checked studies; the others have no known cause. V, J and clone size are those of that table, while D and trimming were read from the DNA. In all, the sample holds 20,000 to 30,000 clones, and 77% of those were seen once. In total, the top ten clones hold over 15% of the sample.

CDR1 and CDR2, per the germline V gene, are SGHTA and FQGNSA. The CDR3 runs 14 residues from the cysteine to the phenylalanine. The entry retains the CDR3 DNA only, 42 bases that are in frame from base 1. Trimming costs V 1 base and J 8 bases, and their ends lie 14 bases apart. As to this clone: No antigen is known for it. No base quality information exists; no much larger clone differs at one position.

The chain links TRBV7-2 with TRBJ1-2; D gene: possibly TRBD1, on 5 matching bases. This specimen was CD4+ T cells from PBMCs cultured with HCoV-NL63 spike peptides, taken before COVID-19 vaccination. The sample's cell subset or site, from its label and the paper: HCoV-NL63 spike overlapping peptide pool stimulation. The sequence was collected from a human donor who had a prior SARS-CoV-2 infection. DNA sequence: TGTGCCAGCAGCTTAGTGGTGGAGGGGTCCGGCTACACCTTC. Its protein reads: CASSLVVEGSGYTF.